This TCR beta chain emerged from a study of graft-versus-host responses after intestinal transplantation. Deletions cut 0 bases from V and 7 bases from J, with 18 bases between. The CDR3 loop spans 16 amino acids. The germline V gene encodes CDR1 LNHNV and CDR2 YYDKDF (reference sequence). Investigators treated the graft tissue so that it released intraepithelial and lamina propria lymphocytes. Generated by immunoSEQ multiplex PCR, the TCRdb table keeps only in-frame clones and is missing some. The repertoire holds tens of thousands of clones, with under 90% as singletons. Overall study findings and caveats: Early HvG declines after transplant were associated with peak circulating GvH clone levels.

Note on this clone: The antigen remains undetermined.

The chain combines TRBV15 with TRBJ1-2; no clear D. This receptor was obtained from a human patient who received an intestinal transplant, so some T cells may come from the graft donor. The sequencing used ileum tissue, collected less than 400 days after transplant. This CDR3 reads CATSRERVTAPAGYTF. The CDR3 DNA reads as TGTGCCACCAGCAGAGAGAGGGTAACAGCGCCGGCTGGCTACACCTTC. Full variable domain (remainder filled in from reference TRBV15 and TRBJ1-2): DAMVIQNPRYQVTQFGKPVTLSCSQTLNHNVMYWYQQKSSQAPKLLFHYYDKDFNNEADTPDNFQSRRPNTSFCFLDIRSPGLGDTAMYLCATSRERVTAPAGYTFGSGTRLTVV.